The source of this T cell receptor beta chain is a study of T cells in Graves' hyperthyroidism and ophthalmopathy. The source material, RNA transcripts, was used to amplify TCR beta CDR3 regions. During a first-round RT-PCR of the TCR CDR3, the HTBI primer set was used. TCRdb fed the multiplex PCR reads into MiXCR, producing one record per CDR3 protein. The sample carries some 650,000 distinct CDR3 sequences, around 15% recorded once. Looked up from germline, CDR1 is SGHRS and CDR2 is YFSETQ. Between the trimmed V and J ends, which lost 4 bases and 8 bases, there was a span of 12 bases. This CDR3 region has 13 residues.

This chain joins TRBV5-1 and TRBJ1-4, with TRBD1 as a possible D gene (6 bases). This TCR derives from a woman in her 40s with Graves' ophthalmopathy. The sample was blood. The CDR3 DNA is TGCGCCAGCAGCGAACAGGGAGGCGAAAAACTGTTTTTT. This encodes CASSEQGGEKLFF.